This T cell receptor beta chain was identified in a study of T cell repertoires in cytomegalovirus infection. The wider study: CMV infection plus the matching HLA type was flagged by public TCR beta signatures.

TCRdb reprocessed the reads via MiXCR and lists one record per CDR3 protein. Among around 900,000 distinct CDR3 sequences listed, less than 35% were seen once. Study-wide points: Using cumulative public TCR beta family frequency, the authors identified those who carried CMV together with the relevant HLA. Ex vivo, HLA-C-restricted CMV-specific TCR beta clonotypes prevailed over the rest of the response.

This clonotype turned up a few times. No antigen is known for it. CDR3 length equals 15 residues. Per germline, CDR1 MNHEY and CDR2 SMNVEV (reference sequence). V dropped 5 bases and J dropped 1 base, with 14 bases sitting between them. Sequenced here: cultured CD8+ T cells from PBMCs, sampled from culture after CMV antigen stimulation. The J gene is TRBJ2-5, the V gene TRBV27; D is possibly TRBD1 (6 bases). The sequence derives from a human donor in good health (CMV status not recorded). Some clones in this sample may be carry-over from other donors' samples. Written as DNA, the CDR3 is TGTGCCAGCAGTCGGACAGATCGACCCCAAGAGACCCAGTACTTC. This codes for CASSRTDRPQETQYF.